This TCR beta chain was captured in a study of CD8+CD57+ T cells in acquired aplastic anemia. Study details: Yields of DNA that came from sorted CD4+ and CD8+ cells averaged approximately 3.5 ug. Study results and limitations: Simpson's diversity of CD8+ cells was not significantly different in patients compared with controls. Patients and controls turned out to have approximately 29 CD8+ CDR3 sequences in common.

With V trimmed by 4 bases and J by 1 base, 4 bases remained unmatched. The CDR3 totals 14 residues. Per germline, CDR1 SGHRS and CDR2 YFSETQ. The TCR beta profiling, which covered VDJ combination and CDR3 sequence, was carried out using genomic DNA as the template. TCRdb independently ran MiXCR on the reads; one entry per CDR3 protein. The table has about 200,000 distinct CDR3 sequences, over 40% seen once; the top ten hold approximately 20%. Worth noting for this clonotype: Antigen: not known.

Selection for sequencing was limited to patients who had shown CD8+CD57+ cell expansion by flow cytometry. Therapy had not been given to patients before blood sampling. The chain recombines TRBV5-1 with TRBJ1-1; 7 positions match TRBD1. Sequencing was done on a sample of sorted CD4+, CD8+, or CD8+CD57+ T cells (not recorded which) from PBMCs. The clonotype comes from a human donor with aplastic anemia. The CDR3: CASSTGDRNTEAFF. As DNA, the CDR3 is TGCGCCAGCAGCACGGGGGACAGGAACACTGAAGCTTTCTTT.